What follows are 18 T cell receptor beta chains derived from one specimen sequenced in a study of early T cells in non-severe SARS-CoV-2 infection. TCRdb re-called the 5' RACE reads through MiXCR, storing one row per CDR3 protein. The table lists some 60,000 distinct CDR3 sequences, about 9.1% of them singletons, with around 8.6% in the top ten. Sequenced material: whole blood. The receptors here all came from an adult who was a healthcare worker with PCR-confirmed SARS-CoV-2 infection or an uninfected control (not recorded which).

V is TRBV20-1 and J is TRBJ2-7; D remains unclear. The CDR3 is 11 residues long. V was clipped by 6 bases and J by 2 bases, with 8 bases between them. Germline V gene lookup returns CDR1 DFQATT and CDR2 SNEGSKA (reference sequence). The CDR3 is CSARTTYEQYF. CDR3 nucleotide sequence: TGCAGTGCCAGGACCACCTACGAGCAGTACTTC.

This clonotype was observed many times. The chain couples TRBV7-6 to TRBJ2-2, with D tentatively TRBD1 or TRBD2 (5 bases each). This CDR3 region has 15 residues. Germline lookup yields CDR1 SGHVS and CDR2 FNYEAQ. Trimming left V 3 bases short and J 4 bases short, with 12 bases between. The CDR3 region has the DNA TGTGCCAGCAGCTTCGGGACCGTGGGCACCGGGGAGCTGTTTTTT. This gives the protein CASSFGTVGTGELFF.

In this sample, this clonotype turned up a few times. The V and J genes are TRBV20-1 and TRBJ1-5, with TRBD1 identical over 9 bases. CDR1 and CDR2 (germline): DFQATT, SNEGSKA (reference sequence). The CDR3 loop spans 12 amino acids. The DNA of the CDR3 is TGCAGCGTCGGACAGGGGAATCAGCCCCAGCATTTT. It specifies CSVGQGNQPQHF.

The sample holds many counts of this clonotype. This rearrangement joins TRBV30 to TRBJ2-3, with 8 bases identical to TRBD2. Germline V lookup: CDR1 GTSNPN, CDR2 SVGIG (reference sequence). V dropped 0 bases and J dropped 3; count of bases not matched to a gene: 5. The CDR3 covers 15 residues. The CDR3 nucleotides read TGTGCCTGGAGTGTACTCGGGAGGGTAACAGATACGCAGTATTTT. Translation: CAWSVLGRVTDTQYF.

This clonotype has a count of ten or more. V usage is TRBV30 and J usage is TRBJ1-2; TRBD1 is a possible D gene (5 bases). CDR1 and CDR2 from the germline V gene are GTSNPN and SVGIG (reference sequence). Trimming stripped 2 bases from V and 5 bases from J, with 12 bases between. This CDR3 is built from 13 residues. Here the CDR3 DNA reads TGTGCCTGGAGTTCTCAGGGCCGGTATGGCTACACCTTC. Protein product: CAWSSQGRYGYTF.

This clonotype occurred a few times. The chain joins TRBV7-2 to TRBJ2-7, with D hard to call. Looked up from germline, CDR1 is SGHTA and CDR2 is FQGNSA. V was clipped by 5 bases and J by 13 bases, with 21 bases between them. This CDR3 is 13 amino acids long. CDR3 region: CASSLFGAGPIYF. CDR3 nucleotides: TGTGCCAGCAGCCTCTTCGGTGCAGGTCCCATTTACTTC.

This clonotype showed up many times. The rearrangement links TRBV6-5 to TRBJ1-1, with a tentative D call TRBD1 (5 bases). The CDR3 loop spans 13 amino acids. Between the trimmed V and J ends, which lost 6 bases and 2 bases, there was a span of 10 bases. The germline CDR1 and CDR2 sequences are MNHEY and SVGAGI. This CDR3 reads CASSWGLNTEAFF. The DNA of the CDR3 is TGTGCCAGCAGCTGGGGACTTAACACTGAAGCTTTCTTT.

The J gene is TRBJ1-4, the V gene TRBV15; 10 positions match TRBD1. J was trimmed by 7 bases and V by 2 bases; bases with no gene match: 4. CDR1 is LNHNV, CDR2 YYDKDF, per germline (reference sequence). The CDR3 length is 15 residues. CDR3 nucleotides: TGTGCCACCAGCAGACCGGGACAGGGGACTGAAAAACTGTTTTTT. Translating gives CATSRPGQGTEKLFF.

This clonotype has at least ten counts. V usage is TRBV20-1 and J usage is TRBJ2-2; tentatively, D is TRBD1 or TRBD2 (6 bases each). The V gene's germline CDR1 is DFQATT and CDR2 SNEGSKA (reference sequence). Between the trimmed V and J ends, which lost 3 bases and 4 bases, there was a span of 12 bases. This CDR3 contains 14 residues. The CDR3 here is CSASRGRGTGELFF. CDR3 nucleotide sequence: TGCAGTGCTAGCCGGGGGCGGGGCACCGGGGAGCTGTTTTTT.

The V and J genes are TRBV20-1 and TRBJ1-1; D may be TRBD1 (5 bases). V gave up 2 bases and J gave up 7 bases, with 14 bases separating them. CDR1 DFQATT and CDR2 SNEGSKA come from the germline V gene (reference sequence). The CDR3 covers 13 residues. The CDR3 region is CSARQIGGIEAFF. CDR3 sequence (DNA): TGCAGTGCTAGACAAATTGGGGGGATTGAAGCTTTCTTT.

This chain uses TRBV12-5 with TRBJ1-1, with a possible D match to TRBD1 (6 bases). The germline V gene has CDR1 LGHNT and CDR2 FRNRAP. The CDR3 has 13 amino acids. The V and J ends lost 3 bases and 4 bases respectively, with 9 bases between them. The CDR3 DNA reads TGTGCTAGTGGTTTAGGCAGGGGCACTGAAGCTTTCTTT. It yields the protein CASGLGRGTEAFF.

This sequence joins TRBV18 and TRBJ2-7; no reliable D call. This CDR3 is 14 amino acids long. V gave up 5 bases and J gave up 2 bases, with 13 bases separating them. Germline V gene sequence: CDR1 KGHSH, CDR2 LQKENI. The CDR3 DNA reads as TGTGCCAGCTCAATGTCGACACAAACCTACGAGCAGTACTTC. Translation gives CASSMSTQTYEQYF.

This clonotype was counted at least ten times. The J gene is TRBJ1-4, the V gene TRBV3-1; D unclear. V was shortened by 5 bases and J by 3 bases, with 10 bases between the two germline ends. The germline CDR1 and CDR2 sequences are LGHDT and YNNKEL (reference sequence). This CDR3 is built from 14 residues. CDR3: CASSSRWANEKLFF. The CDR3, as DNA: TGTGCCAGCAGCTCCCGATGGGCTAATGAAAAACTGTTTTTT.

This clonotype was observed many times. J is TRBJ2-4 and V is TRBV12-3 or TRBV12-4, with D hard to call. The ends were cut back, 7 bases at V and 2 bases at J, with 9 bases in the middle. This CDR3 spans 13 amino acids. The CDR3: CASKGSSKNIQYF. The CDR3 DNA reads as TGTGCCAGCAAGGGAAGCTCCAAAAACATTCAGTACTTC.

This clonotype came up a few times. This chain links TRBV7-9 with TRBJ2-6; a weak D match, TRBD2 (5 bases). Germline V gene sequence: CDR1 SEHNR, CDR2 FQNEAQ (reference sequence). The V gene lost 1 base and the J gene lost 0 bases, with 7 bases spanning the gap. The CDR3 contains 16 residues. The CDR3 loop reads CASSLGGHSGANVLTF. In nucleotides, the CDR3 is TGTGCCAGCAGCTTAGGAGGGCACTCTGGGGCCAACGTCCTGACTTTC.

V is TRBV9 and J is TRBJ2-2; no definite D call. V was cut by 3 bases and J by 6 bases, with 3 bases left in between. CDR3 size: 11 residues. The germline V gene encodes CDR1 SGDLS and CDR2 YYNGEE. The CDR3 DNA reads as TGTGCCAGCAGCGCAGCCGGGGAGCTGTTTTTT. Amino acid sequence: CASSAAGELFF.

This clonotype was recorded at least ten times. The chain is built from TRBV7-2 and TRBJ1-1; D may be TRBD1 (6 bases). Between the trimmed V and J ends, which lost 1 base and 5 bases, there was a span of 14 bases. Germline CDR1 and CDR2: SGHTA and FQGNSA. The length of the CDR3 is 15 residues. The CDR3 DNA is TGTGCCAGCAGCTTAGAGTCGGGACATACTACTGAAGCTTTCTTT. Protein sequence: CASSLESGHTTEAFF.

This clonotype was counted many times. The chain joins TRBV29-1 to TRBJ1-1, with a tentative D call TRBD1 (6 bases). V lost 7 bases and J 0 bases, leaving 12 bases between the germline ends. This CDR3 is built from 13 residues. Germline CDR1 SQVTM, CDR2 ANQGSEA. The CDR3 sequence is CSGATGMNTEAFF. The CDR3, as DNA: TGCAGCGGGGCGACAGGAATGAACACTGAAGCTTTCTTT.